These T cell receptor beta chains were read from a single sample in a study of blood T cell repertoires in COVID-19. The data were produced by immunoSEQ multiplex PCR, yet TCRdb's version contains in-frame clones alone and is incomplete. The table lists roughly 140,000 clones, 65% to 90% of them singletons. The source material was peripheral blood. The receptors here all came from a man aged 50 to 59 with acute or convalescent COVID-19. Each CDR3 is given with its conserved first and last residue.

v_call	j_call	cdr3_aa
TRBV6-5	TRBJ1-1	CASRPTGSQEAFF
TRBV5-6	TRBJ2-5	CASSLAGRETQYF
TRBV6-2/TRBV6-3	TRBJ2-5	CASSYAGLETQYF
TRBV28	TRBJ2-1	CAARGVSTGNEQFF
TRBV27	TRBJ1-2	CASSLSGQGAWGYTF
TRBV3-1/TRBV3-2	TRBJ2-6	CASSQEYGSPGANVLTF
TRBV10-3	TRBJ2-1	CAISAASGTYNEQFF
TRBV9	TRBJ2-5	CASSASAGLAAQETQYF
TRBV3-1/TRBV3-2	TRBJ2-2	CASSQDSLGQGYTGELFF
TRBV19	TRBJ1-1	CASSIASGVTEAFF
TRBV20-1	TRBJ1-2	CSASLRANYGYTF
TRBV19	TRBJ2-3	CASSMGTGTDTQYF
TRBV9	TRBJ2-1	CASSAAGLAGRNEQFF
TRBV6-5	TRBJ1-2	CASKLGGRLYGYTF
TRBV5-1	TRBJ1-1	CASSHRQGHSAFF
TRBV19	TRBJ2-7	CASSTGTKLGEQYF
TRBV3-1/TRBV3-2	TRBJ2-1	CASSLTLAGGFNEQFF
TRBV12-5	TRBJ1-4	CASGQGTTSEKLFF
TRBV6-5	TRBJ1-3	CASDRGYSGNTIYF
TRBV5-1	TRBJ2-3	CASSLTSGSSDTQYF
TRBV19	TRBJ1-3	CASSMRDYNSGNTIYF
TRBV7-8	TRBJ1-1	CASSLYPGFINTEAFF
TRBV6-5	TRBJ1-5	CASRRQPYSNQPQHF
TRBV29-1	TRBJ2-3	CSVEGGGLNTQYF
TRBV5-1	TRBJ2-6	CASSFNAGTGANVLTF
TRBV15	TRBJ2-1	CATSRVGNEQFF
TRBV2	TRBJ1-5	CASSEGSGGGQPQHF
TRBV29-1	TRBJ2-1	CSVDNLAGAEQFF
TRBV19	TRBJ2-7	CASHPTGLVGYEQYF
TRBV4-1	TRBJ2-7	CASSQGLGALYEQYF
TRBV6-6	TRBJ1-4	CASSLAGTGSEKLFF
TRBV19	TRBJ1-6	CASGESSYNSPLHF
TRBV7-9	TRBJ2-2	CASSRGLAGGRTGELFF
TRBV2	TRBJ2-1	CASRLRAGANHNEQFF
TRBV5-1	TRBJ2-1	CASSLGSGVYEQFF
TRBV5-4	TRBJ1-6	CASSADRGRNSPLHF
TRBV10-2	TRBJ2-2	CASSAWNRDRGQVGTGELFF
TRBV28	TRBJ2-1	CASRGGTSGSREQFF
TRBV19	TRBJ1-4	CASSTTGGPEKLFF
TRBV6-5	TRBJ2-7	CASSRGQGSSYEQYF
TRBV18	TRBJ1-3	CASSDTGNTIYF
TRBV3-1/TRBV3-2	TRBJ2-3	CASSPGTSWIDTQYF
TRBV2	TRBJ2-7	CASTVRGQALSQQYF
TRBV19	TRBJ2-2	CASREQGLGGELFF
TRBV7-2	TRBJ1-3	CASGTGMTGNTIYF
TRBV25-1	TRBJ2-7	CASSEAGGPSEQYF
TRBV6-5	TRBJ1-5	CASSYSKAGWQPQHF
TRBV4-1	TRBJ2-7	CASSHAGQGAYEQYF
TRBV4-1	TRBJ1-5	CASSQFIMLGSRILTQHF
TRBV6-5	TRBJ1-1	CASSYRAGTGFTEAFF
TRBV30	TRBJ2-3	CAWSATGDTQYF
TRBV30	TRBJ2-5	CAWSVDGDAGGETQYF
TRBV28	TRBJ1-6	CASSREDNSPLHF
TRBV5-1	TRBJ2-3	CASSLATPGTDTQYF
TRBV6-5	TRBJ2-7	CASSYSQGTGGHEQYF
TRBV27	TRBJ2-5	CASRKNRDQYF
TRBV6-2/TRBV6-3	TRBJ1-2	CASSYAGEGSSYTF
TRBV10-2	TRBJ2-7	CASSESRVRANEQYF
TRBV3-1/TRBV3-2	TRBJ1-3	CASSQSWRRIGNTIYF